These 28 T cell receptor beta chains were sequenced from one sample in a study of Ad26.COV2.S vaccination and SARS-CoV-2 variants. The assay was immunoSEQ multiplex PCR, and TCRdb's table has in-frame clones only and misses some. The sample carries 350,000 to 450,000 clones, about 88% recorded once. Treatment: roughly 18 received Ad26.COV2.S at low or high dose, single or two shots; roughly five received placebo; per-sample allocation not given. The study sampled participants on day 63 after the first vaccine or placebo injection. Sequences were derived from peripheral blood, sampled in a trial of Ad26.COV2.S vaccine versus placebo. The receptors here all came from a person between 18 and 60 years old who received the Ad26.COV2.S COVID-19 vaccine or a placebo.

This clone was observed once. V usage is TRBV30 and J usage is TRBJ1-1; the match to TRBD1 covers 10 bases. Germline trimming cut 0 bases from V and 6 bases from J; bases unmatched to any gene: 1. Germline V CDR1 and CDR2: GTSNPN, SVGIG (reference sequence). The length of the CDR3 is 13 residues. The CDR3 reads CAWSVGTGAEAFF. The CDR3 coding sequence is TGTGCCTGGAGTGTAGGGACAGGGGCTGAAGCTTTCTTT.

In this sample, this clone turned up a few times. DNA for the CDR3: TGTGCCACGACTGCCCAGAATTCACCCCTCCACTTT. Its protein product is CATTAQNSPLHF. V gene TRBV28 combines with J gene TRBJ1-6; D unresolved. The germline V and J ends were trimmed by 10 bases and 7 bases, with 11 bases remaining between them. Germline loops: CDR1 MDHEN, CDR2 SYDVKM. The CDR3 totals 12 residues.

This clone has only a few counts. Other DNA sequences within the sample encode an identical CDR3. The chain has TRBV19 and TRBJ1-5; D perhaps matches TRBD1 (6 bases). The germline V gene encodes CDR1 LNHDA and CDR2 SQIVND (reference sequence). CDR3 length equals 14 residues. V gave up 1 base and J gave up 4 bases, with 8 bases separating them. CDR3 residues: CASSIARGNQPQHF. The CDR3 bases are TGTGCCAGTAGTATAGCTAGGGGGAATCAGCCCCAGCATTTT.

This chain connects TRBV28 to TRBJ1-5; weak D call: TRBD1 (6 bases). CDR1 MDHEN and CDR2 SYDVKM come from the germline V gene. The V gene lost 5 bases and the J gene lost 2 bases, with 16 bases spanning the gap. CDR3 size: 16 residues. CDR3 sequence (DNA): TGTGCCAGCAGTCAGGGTAAGGGGGTGGGCAATCAGCCCCAGCATTTT. It yields the protein CASSQGKGVGNQPQHF.

This chain links TRBV19 with TRBJ2-7; 9 nucleotides align to TRBD2. Germline lookup yields CDR1 LNHDA and CDR2 SQIVND (reference sequence). The CDR3 loop spans 14 amino acids. The V segment lost 6 bases and the J segment 5 bases; nucleotides outside the gene matches: 8. The CDR3 coding sequence is TGTGCCAGTAGAGGAGCGGGAGGTCGCGACGAGCAGTACTTC. Translating it yields CASRGAGGRDEQYF.

The chain joins TRBV7-9 to TRBJ1-2; possibly TRBD1 for D (6 bases). From germline, CDR1 is SEHNR and CDR2 FQNEAQ (reference sequence). The CDR3 spans 13 residues. Trimming stripped 6 bases from V and 8 bases from J, with 16 bases between. The CDR3, as DNA: TGTGCCAGCAGGCACGGGGGGGCAGAGGGCTACACCTTC. Its protein is CASRHGGAEGYTF.

The chain uses TRBV7-8 and TRBJ2-3, with D perhaps being TRBD1 or TRBD2 (6 bases each). V dropped 2 bases and J dropped 0 bases, with 12 bases sitting between them. The CDR3 loop spans 16 amino acids. Looked up from germline, CDR1 is SGHVS and CDR2 is FQNEAQ. CDR3 DNA: TGTGCCAGCAGCTTAATGGGGGGCGGGAGCACAGATACGCAGTATTTT. This codes for CASSLMGGGSTDTQYF. The full variable domain, completed using reference TRBV7-8 and TRBJ2-3, is GAGVSQSPRYKVAKRGQDVALRCDPISGHVSLFWYQQALGQGPEFLTYFQNEAQLDKSGLPSDRFFAERPEGSVSTLKIQRTQQEDSAVYLCASSLMGGGSTDTQYFGPGTRLTVL.

DNA of the CDR3: TGTGCCAGCAGCTTGGGAGGGGTCAGCACAGATACGCAGTATTTT. Its protein product is CASSLGGVSTDTQYF. This sequence joins TRBV5-6 and TRBJ2-3; D may be TRBD1 or TRBD2 (5 bases each). V was trimmed by 0 bases and J by 0 bases, leaving 8 bases between them. Germline-derived CDR1 and CDR2 are SGHDT and YYEEEE. CDR3 length: 15 residues.

This rearrangement joins TRBV4-2 to TRBJ2-3; 12 nucleotides line up with TRBD2. CDR1 and CDR2 (germline): LGHNA, YNFKEQ. J was trimmed by 2 bases and V by 2 bases; bases with no gene match: 2. This CDR3 has 16 amino acids. The CDR3 sequence is CASSQTSGRTTDTQYF. DNA of the CDR3: TGTGCCAGCAGCCAAACTAGCGGGAGGACCACAGATACGCAGTATTTT.

V usage is TRBV4-2 and J usage is TRBJ2-1, with D possibly TRBD2 on 5 matching bases. The CDR3 extends over 14 amino acids. Trimming took 3 bases from V and 6 from J, leaving 12 bases between them. Germline V gene lookup returns CDR1 LGHNA and CDR2 YNFKEQ. The CDR3 DNA reads TGTGCCAGCAGCCAGGCGGGCCGGGGCAATGAGCAGTTCTTC. It specifies CASSQAGRGNEQFF.

V gene TRBV18 combines with J gene TRBJ1-6; D gene ambiguous. Trimming left V 3 bases short and J 7 bases short, with 25 bases between. The CDR3 is made up of 19 amino acids. CDR1 and CDR2 (germline): KGHSH, LQKENI. In DNA form, the CDR3 reads TGTGCCAGCTCACCCCGCCGGGCCTCGGTCCTAATTGGGAATTCACCCCTCCACTTT. It codes for CASSPRRASVLIGNSPLHF. Full variable domain (remainder filled in from reference TRBV18 and TRBJ1-6): NAGVMQNPRHLVRRRGQEARLRCSPMKGHSHVYWYRQLPEEGLKFMVYLQKENIIDESGMPKERFSAEFPKEGPSILRIQQVVRGDSAAYFCASSPRRASVLIGNSPLHFGNGTRLTVT.

Ten or more counts support this clone. This chain uses TRBV7-8 with TRBJ2-7; TRBD1 matches at 7 bases. V was clipped by 1 base and J by 3 bases; unmatched bases: 12. The V gene's germline CDR1 is SGHVS and CDR2 FQNEAQ. CDR3 length: 17 amino acids. CDR3 region: CASSLGDGRGNRYEQYF. Here the CDR3 DNA reads TGTGCCAGCAGCTTAGGGGATGGCAGGGGGAACCGCTACGAGCAGTACTTC. Together with reference TRBV7-8 and TRBJ2-7, the CDR3 gives the full variable domain: GAGVSQSPRYKVAKRGQDVALRCDPISGHVSLFWYQQALGQGPEFLTYFQNEAQLDKSGLPSDRFFAERPEGSVSTLKIQRTQQEDSAVYLCASSLGDGRGNRYEQYFGPGTRLTVT.

The rearrangement joins TRBV4-1 to TRBJ2-5; TRBD2 agrees at 7 bases. This CDR3 has 15 residues. Germline V lookup: CDR1 MGHRA, CDR2 YSYEKL. Unmatched junction bases numbered 5, after V lost 0 bases and J lost 4 bases. In DNA form, the CDR3 reads TGCGCCAGCAGCCAAGAATGGCGGGAGACAGAGACCCAGTACTTC. It translates to CASSQEWRETETQYF.

DNA of the CDR3: TGTGCCAGCAGCTCGGGACTAGCGCAAAACACCGGGGAGCTGTTTTTT. It yields the protein CASSSGLAQNTGELFF. The chain recombines TRBV5-6 with TRBJ2-2, with 10 bases that match TRBD2. The CDR3 consists of 16 residues. The V and J ends lost 3 bases and 2 bases, in that order; junction bases with no gene match: 4. Per the germline V gene, CDR1 is SGHDT and CDR2 is YYEEEE.

The chain links TRBV11-2 to TRBJ2-3, with TRBD2 matching 9 bases. V dropped 5 bases and J dropped 8; count of bases not matched to a gene: 11. The germline V gene encodes CDR1 SGHAT and CDR2 FQNNGV. CDR3 length: 15 amino acids. The CDR3 here is CASSPTAGGVGTQYF. The CDR3 DNA sequence: TGTGCCAGCAGCCCGACGGCGGGAGGGGTTGGTACGCAGTATTTT.

The chain links TRBV27 to TRBJ1-1; D is perhaps TRBD1 (5 bases). This CDR3 spans 14 amino acids. The V gene lost 6 bases and the J gene lost 0 bases, with 11 bases spanning the gap. Germline V gene sequence: CDR1 MNHEY, CDR2 SMNVEV (reference sequence). CDR3 protein: CASRTDTMNTEAFF. The CDR3 DNA reads TGTGCCAGCAGGACAGATACTATGAACACTGAAGCTTTCTTT.

The chain recombines TRBV29-1 with TRBJ2-1; maybe TRBD2 (5 bases). The V gene's germline CDR1 is SQVTM and CDR2 ANQGSEA. The CDR3 extends over 14 amino acids. The V and J ends lost 8 bases and 0 bases respectively, with 14 bases between them. CDR3: CSLGRTGSYNEQFF. CDR3 in DNA: TGCAGCCTAGGTCGGACTGGCTCCTACAATGAGCAGTTCTTC.

The V gene is TRBV5-6, the J gene TRBJ2-1; D call uncertain. CDR3 length: 19 amino acids. The V gene lost 2 bases and the J gene lost 4 bases, with 25 bases spanning the gap. From germline, CDR1 is SGHDT and CDR2 YYEEEE. This CDR3 reads CASSFLLLVDDGPYNEQFF. In DNA form, the CDR3 reads TGTGCCAGCAGCTTTCTCTTGCTGGTGGACGATGGACCTTACAATGAGCAGTTCTTC.

In this sample, this clone turned up once. The genes are TRBV6-5 and TRBJ2-2, with 7 positions matching TRBD1. Germline V CDR1 and CDR2: MNHEY, SVGAGI. Losses at the gene ends were 5 bases for V and 5 bases for J; bases not matched to a gene: 8. The CDR3 consists of 15 residues. CDR3 in DNA: TGTGCCAGCAGTCTCCGGGACAGTTTTACCGGGGAGCTGTTTTTT. Amino acid sequence: CASSLRDSFTGELFF.

CDR3 bases: TGCAGCGTGGACCCACAGGGGCGCAGGGAAGAGACCCAGTACTTC. Protein: CSVDPQGRREETQYF. The rearrangement links TRBV29-1 to TRBJ2-5; TRBD1 aligns across 7 bases. V lost 6 bases and J lost 3; bases outside the gene matches: 13. The V gene's germline CDR1 is SQVTM and CDR2 ANQGSEA. The CDR3 runs 15 residues.

This chain uses TRBV7-2 with TRBJ1-1; D may be TRBD1 (5 bases). From germline, CDR1 is SGHTA and CDR2 FQGNSA. The CDR3 consists of 14 residues. Between the trimmed V and J ends, which lost 5 bases and 4 bases, there was a span of 14 bases. CDR3 bases: TGTGCCAGCAGCCAAGGGACTCACGGCACTGAAGCTTTCTTT. Translating gives CASSQGTHGTEAFF.

This rearrangement joins TRBV19 to TRBJ2-2; 7 bases fit TRBD1. The CDR3 extends over 15 amino acids. The germline V gene has CDR1 LNHDA and CDR2 SQIVND (reference sequence). V lost 6 bases, J lost 0 bases, and 4 bases stayed unmatched. In DNA, the CDR3 is TGTGCCAGTAGAAATCAGGGGGCGAACACCGGGGAGCTGTTTTTT. This sequence encodes CASRNQGANTGELFF.

This chain uses TRBV10-3 with TRBJ2-1; D may be TRBD1 or TRBD2 (7 bases each). Germline CDR1 is ENHRY and CDR2 is SYGVKD. V was clipped by 4 bases and J by 7 bases, with 23 bases between them. The CDR3 consists of 17 residues. The CDR3 region is CAISAGGRVQGWNEQFF. The CDR3 bases are TGTGCCATCAGTGCCGGCGGGAGAGTACAGGGGTGGAATGAGCAGTTCTTC.

The CDR3 is CASSQSCRPNEKLFF. As DNA, the CDR3 is TGCGCCAGCAGTCAATCGTGTCGCCCGAATGAAAAACTGTTTTTT. The chain is built from TRBV23-1 and TRBJ1-4; D remains unclear. TRBV23-1 is designated an ORF whose function remains uncertain. CDR3 size: 15 residues. Deletions cut 0 bases from V and 5 bases from J, with 10 bases between.

The rearrangement joins TRBV6-5 to TRBJ2-6; D ambiguous. The CDR3 spans 14 residues. Per germline, CDR1 MNHEY and CDR2 SVGAGI. Trimming took off 8 bases at V and 4 bases at J, with 12 bases between the two ends. CDR3: CASRRMSGANVLTF. The CDR3 DNA sequence: TGTGCCAGCCGGAGAATGAGCGGGGCCAACGTCCTGACTTTC.

The chain links TRBV6-5 to TRBJ2-7; D remains ambiguous. Germline loops: CDR1 MNHEY, CDR2 SVGAGI. The CDR3 is 13 residues long. V was pared by 5 bases and J by 3 bases, with 11 bases between. As DNA, the CDR3 is TGTGCCAGCAGTCACCTGGGAAACTACGAGCAGTACTTC. Translating gives CASSHLGNYEQYF.

The V and J genes are TRBV19 and TRBJ1-5, with unresolved D. V was trimmed by 7 bases and J by 0 bases, leaving 4 bases between them. This CDR3 is 12 amino acids long. Germline values: CDR1 LNHDA, CDR2 SQIVND (reference sequence). CDR3 region: CASTGSNQPQHF. The CDR3 DNA follows: TGTGCCAGTACTGGTAGCAATCAGCCCCAGCATTTT.

V gene TRBV19 combines with J gene TRBJ2-5; 10 positions agree with TRBD2. CDR1 and CDR2 from the germline V gene are LNHDA and SQIVND (reference sequence). This CDR3 is 13 amino acids long. V shed 4 bases, J shed 4 bases, and the junction held 0 bases outside the gene matches. The CDR3 DNA sequence: TGTGCCAGTAGTAGGACTAGCGGAGAGACCCAGTACTTC. It translates to CASSRTSGETQYF.